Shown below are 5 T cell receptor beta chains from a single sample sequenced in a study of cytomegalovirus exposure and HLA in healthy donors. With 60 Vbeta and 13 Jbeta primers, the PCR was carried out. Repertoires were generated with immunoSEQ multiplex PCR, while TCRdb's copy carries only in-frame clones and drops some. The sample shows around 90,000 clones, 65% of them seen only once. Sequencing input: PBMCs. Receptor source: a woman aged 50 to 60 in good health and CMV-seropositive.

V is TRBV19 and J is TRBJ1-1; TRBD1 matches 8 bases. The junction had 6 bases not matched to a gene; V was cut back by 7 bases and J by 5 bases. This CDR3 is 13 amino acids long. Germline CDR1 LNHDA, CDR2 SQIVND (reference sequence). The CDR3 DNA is TGTGCCAGTACCCCAGGGGGCTGGACTGAAGCTTTCTTT. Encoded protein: CASTPGGWTEAFF.

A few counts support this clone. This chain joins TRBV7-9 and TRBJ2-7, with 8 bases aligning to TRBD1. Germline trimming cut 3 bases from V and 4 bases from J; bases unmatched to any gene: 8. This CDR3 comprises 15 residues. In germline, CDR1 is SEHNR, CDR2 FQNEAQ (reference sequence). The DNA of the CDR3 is TGTGCCAGCAGCTTTGGACAGGGCCCCTTGTACGAGCAGTACTTC. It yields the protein CASSFGQGPLYEQYF.

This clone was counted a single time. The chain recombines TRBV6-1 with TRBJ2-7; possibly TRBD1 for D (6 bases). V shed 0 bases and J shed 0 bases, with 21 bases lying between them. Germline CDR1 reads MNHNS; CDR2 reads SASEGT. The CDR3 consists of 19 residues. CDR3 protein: CASSEAFTRQEASSYEQYF. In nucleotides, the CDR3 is TGTGCCAGCAGTGAAGCGTTTACCCGACAGGAAGCGAGCTCCTACGAGCAGTACTTC.

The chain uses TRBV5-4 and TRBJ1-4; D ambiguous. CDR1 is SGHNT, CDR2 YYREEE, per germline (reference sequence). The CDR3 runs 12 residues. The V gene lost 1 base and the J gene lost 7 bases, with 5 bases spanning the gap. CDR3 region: CASSLPGEKLFF. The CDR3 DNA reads TGTGCCAGCAGCTTGCCCGGTGAAAAACTGTTTTTT.

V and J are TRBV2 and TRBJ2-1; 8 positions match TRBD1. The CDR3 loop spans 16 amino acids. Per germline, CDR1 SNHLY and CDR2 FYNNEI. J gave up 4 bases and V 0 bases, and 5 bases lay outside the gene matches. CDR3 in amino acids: CASSEAGRGLYNEQFF. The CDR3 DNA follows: TGTGCCAGCAGTGAAGCGGGCAGGGGGCTATACAATGAGCAGTTCTTC.